This T cell receptor beta chain was identified during a study of T-cell reconstitution after alpha-beta-depleted transplantation in children. This clonotype was observed a few times. Trimming cost V 2 bases and J 8 bases; bases outside gene matches: 1. CDR3 length: 11 amino acids. CDR1 and CDR2 from the germline V gene are DFQATT and SNEGSKA (reference sequence). A TCRbeta library incorporating unique molecular identifiers was prepared. TCRdb called the PCR reads again in MiXCR, with one record for every CDR3 protein. The table records about 500,000 distinct CDR3 sequences, 32% of them present only once.

This TCR came from a human donor who donated a stem cell graft to a child with aplastic anemia. The sample in question was PBMCs from the stem cell graft donor, obtained from the stem cell graft. J is TRBJ1-1 and V is TRBV20-1; TRBD1 agrees at 8 bases. The CDR3 DNA sequence: TGCAGTGCTAGAAACAGGGGGGAAGCTTTCTTT. Translating gives CSARNRGEAFF.